The clone carrying this T cell receptor (beta chain) came up a few times. This sample was included in a study of glioma-infiltrating T cells after dendritic cell vaccination. Produced via immunoSEQ multiplex PCR; TCRdb's table is partial and in-frame only. The profile shows approximately 85,000 clones, roughly 85% of them singletons. CDR3 size: 13 residues. Germline values: CDR1 LNHDA, CDR2 SQIVND (reference sequence). The V end was cut by 0 bases, the J end by 1 base, with 4 bases between. Time point in this sample: after dendritic cell vaccination, including at tumor progression/relapse. Material: blood, obtained after dendritic cell vaccination. The sequence came from a human donor with glioblastoma. The chain is built from TRBV19 and TRBJ2-7; no definite D call. CDR3 sequence: CASSIEASYEQYF. In nucleotides, the CDR3 is TGTGCCAGTAGTATAGAGGCTTCCTACGAGCAGTACTTC. Complete variable domain (other parts from reference TRBV19 and TRBJ2-7): DGGITQSPKYLFRKEGQNVTLSCEQNLNHDAMYWYRQDPGQGLRLIYYSQIVNDFQKGDIAEGYSVSREKKESFPLTVTSAQKNPTAFYLCASSIEASYEQYFGPGTRLTVT.